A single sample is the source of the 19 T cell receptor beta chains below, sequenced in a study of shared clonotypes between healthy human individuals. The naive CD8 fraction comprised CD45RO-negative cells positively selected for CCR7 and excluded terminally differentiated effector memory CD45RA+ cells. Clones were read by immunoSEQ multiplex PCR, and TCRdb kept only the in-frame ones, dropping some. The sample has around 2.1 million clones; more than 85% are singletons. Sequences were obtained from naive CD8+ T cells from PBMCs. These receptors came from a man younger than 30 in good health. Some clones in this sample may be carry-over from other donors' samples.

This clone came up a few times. For the CDR3, the DNA is TGTGCCAGCAGTTTACAGGGGAGTTACTATGGCTACACCTTC. Translated: CASSLQGSYYGYTF. The chain links TRBV27 to TRBJ1-2; TRBD1 might be the D (6 bases). CDR3 length: 14 residues. Germline V lookup: CDR1 MNHEY, CDR2 SMNVEV (reference sequence). Trimming took off 2 bases at V and 3 bases at J, with 10 bases between the two ends.

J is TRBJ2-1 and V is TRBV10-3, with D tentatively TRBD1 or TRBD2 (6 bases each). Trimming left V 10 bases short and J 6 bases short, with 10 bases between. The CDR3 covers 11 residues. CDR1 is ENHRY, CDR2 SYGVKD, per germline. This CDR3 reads CATGGTNEQFF. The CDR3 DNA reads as TGTGCCACCGGGGGCACCAATGAGCAGTTCTTC.

CDR3 nucleotides: TGTGCCACCGCACAGGGGGGAGCAGATACGCAGTATTTT. This translates into CATAQGGADTQYF. This sequence joins TRBV27 and TRBJ2-3; 8 bases agree with TRBD1. The CDR3 has 13 amino acids. The germline CDR1 and CDR2 sequences are MNHEY and SMNVEV (reference sequence). V was clipped by 10 bases and J by 4 bases; unmatched bases: 7.

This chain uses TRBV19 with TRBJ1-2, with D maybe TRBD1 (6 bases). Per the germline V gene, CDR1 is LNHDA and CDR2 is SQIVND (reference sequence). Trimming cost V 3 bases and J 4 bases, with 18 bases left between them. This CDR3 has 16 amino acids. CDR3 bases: TGTGCCAGTAGTATGGCCGGGGAGGGGGAAAGCTATGGCTACACCTTC. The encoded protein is CASSMAGEGESYGYTF. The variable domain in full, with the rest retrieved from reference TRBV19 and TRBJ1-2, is DGGITQSPKYLFRKEGQNVTLSCEQNLNHDAMYWYRQDPGQGLRLIYYSQIVNDFQKGDIAEGYSVSREKKESFPLTVTSAQKNPTAFYLCASSMAGEGESYGYTFGSGTRLTVV.

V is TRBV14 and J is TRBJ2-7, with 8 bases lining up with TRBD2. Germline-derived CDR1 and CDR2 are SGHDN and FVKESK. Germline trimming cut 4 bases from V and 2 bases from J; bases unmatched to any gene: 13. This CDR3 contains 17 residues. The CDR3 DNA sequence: TGTGCCAGCAGCCCCCTCGAGGTGACGGGAGGGCCCTACGAGCAGTACTTC. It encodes CASSPLEVTGGPYEQYF.

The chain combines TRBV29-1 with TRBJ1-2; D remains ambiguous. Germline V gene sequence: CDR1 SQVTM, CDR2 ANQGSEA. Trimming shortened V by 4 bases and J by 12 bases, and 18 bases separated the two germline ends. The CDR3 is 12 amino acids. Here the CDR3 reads CSVAAVAGIHTF. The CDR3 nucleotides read TGCAGCGTTGCGGCGGTTGCGGGAATCCACACCTTC.

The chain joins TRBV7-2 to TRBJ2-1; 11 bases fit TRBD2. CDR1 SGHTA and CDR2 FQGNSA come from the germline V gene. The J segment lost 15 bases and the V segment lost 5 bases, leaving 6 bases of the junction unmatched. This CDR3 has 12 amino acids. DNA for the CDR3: TGTGCCAGCAGCCTCGAAGGGACTAGCGGGTTCTTC. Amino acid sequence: CASSLEGTSGFF.

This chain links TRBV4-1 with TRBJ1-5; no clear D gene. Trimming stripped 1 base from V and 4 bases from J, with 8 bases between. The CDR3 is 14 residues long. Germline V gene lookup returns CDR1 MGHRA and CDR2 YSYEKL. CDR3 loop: CASSQGSGNQPQHF. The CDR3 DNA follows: TGCGCCAGCAGCCAAGGGAGCGGTAATCAGCCCCAGCATTTT.

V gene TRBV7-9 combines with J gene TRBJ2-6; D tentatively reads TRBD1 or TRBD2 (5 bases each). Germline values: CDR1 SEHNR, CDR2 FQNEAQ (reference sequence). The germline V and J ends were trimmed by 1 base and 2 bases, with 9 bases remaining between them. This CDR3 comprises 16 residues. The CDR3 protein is CASSLGRGAGANVLTF. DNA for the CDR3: TGTGCCAGCAGCTTAGGACGGGGCGCTGGGGCCAACGTCCTGACTTTC.

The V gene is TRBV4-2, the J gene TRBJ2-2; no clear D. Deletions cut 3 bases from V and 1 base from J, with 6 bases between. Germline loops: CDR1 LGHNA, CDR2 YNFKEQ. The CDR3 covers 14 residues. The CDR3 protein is CASSHLENTGELFF. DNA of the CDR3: TGTGCCAGCAGCCATTTGGAGAACACCGGGGAGCTGTTTTTT.

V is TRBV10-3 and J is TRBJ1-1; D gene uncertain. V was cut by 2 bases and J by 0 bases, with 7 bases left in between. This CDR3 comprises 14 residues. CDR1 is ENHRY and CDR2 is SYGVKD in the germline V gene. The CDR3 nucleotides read TGTGCCATCAGTGAGCATGAGATGAACACTGAAGCTTTCTTT. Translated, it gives CAISEHEMNTEAFF.

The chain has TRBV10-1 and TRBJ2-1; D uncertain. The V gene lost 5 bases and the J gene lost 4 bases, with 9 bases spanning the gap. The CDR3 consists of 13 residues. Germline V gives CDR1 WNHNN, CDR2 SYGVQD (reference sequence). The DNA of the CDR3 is TGCGCCAGCAGTTTAGACCGATACAATGAGCAGTTCTTC. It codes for CASSLDRYNEQFF.

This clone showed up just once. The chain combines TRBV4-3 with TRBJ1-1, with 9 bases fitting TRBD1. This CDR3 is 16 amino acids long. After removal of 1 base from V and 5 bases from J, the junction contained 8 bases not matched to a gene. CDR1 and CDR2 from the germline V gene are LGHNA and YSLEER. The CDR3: CASSQGVAGTGTEAFF. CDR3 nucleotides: TGCGCCAGCAGCCAAGGCGTAGCCGGGACAGGGACTGAAGCTTTCTTT.

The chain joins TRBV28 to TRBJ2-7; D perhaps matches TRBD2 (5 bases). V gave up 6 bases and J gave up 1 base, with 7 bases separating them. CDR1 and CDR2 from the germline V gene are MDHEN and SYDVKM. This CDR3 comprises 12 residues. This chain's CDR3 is CASRAVSYEQYF. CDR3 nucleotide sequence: TGTGCCAGCAGAGCGGTTTCCTACGAGCAGTACTTC.

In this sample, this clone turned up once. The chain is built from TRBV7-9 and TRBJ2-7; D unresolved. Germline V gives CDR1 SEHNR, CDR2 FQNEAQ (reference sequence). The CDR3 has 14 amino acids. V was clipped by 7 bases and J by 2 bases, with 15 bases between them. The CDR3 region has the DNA TGTGCCAGCACCAACCCTTTGGCCCCCTACGAGCAGTACTTC. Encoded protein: CASTNPLAPYEQYF.

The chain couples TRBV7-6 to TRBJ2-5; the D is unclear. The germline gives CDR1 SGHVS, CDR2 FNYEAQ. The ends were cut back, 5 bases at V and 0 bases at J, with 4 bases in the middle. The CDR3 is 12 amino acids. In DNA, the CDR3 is TGTGCCAGCAGCCTGTACCAAGAGACCCAGTACTTC. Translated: CASSLYQETQYF.

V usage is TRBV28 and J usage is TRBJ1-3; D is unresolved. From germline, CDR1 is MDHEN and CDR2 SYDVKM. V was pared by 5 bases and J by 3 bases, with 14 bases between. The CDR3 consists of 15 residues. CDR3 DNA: TGTGCCAGCAGTCCCCTGACCGGATTTGGAAACACCATATATTTT. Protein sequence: CASSPLTGFGNTIYF. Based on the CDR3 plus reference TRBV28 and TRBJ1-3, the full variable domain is DVKVTQSSRYLVKRTGEKVFLECVQDMDHENMFWYRQDPGLGLRLIYFSYDVKMKEKGDIPEGYSVSREKKERFSLILESASTNQTSMYLCASSPLTGFGNTIYFGEGSWLTVV.

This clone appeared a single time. The CDR3 region is CASSDSSSGANVLTF. CDR3 nucleotide sequence: TGTGCCAGCAGTGACAGCAGCTCTGGGGCCAACGTCCTGACTTTC. The chain combines TRBV2 with TRBJ2-6; no clear D gene. The V gene lost 3 bases and the J gene lost 0 bases, with 6 bases spanning the gap. The CDR3 runs to 15 residues. CDR1 and CDR2 (germline): SNHLY, FYNNEI. Looking up the rest from reference TRBV2 and TRBJ2-6 gives the full variable domain: EPEVTQTPSHQVTQMGQEVILRCVPISNHLYFYWYRQILGQKVEFLVSFYNNEISEKSEIFDDQFSVERPDGSNFTLKIRSTKLEDSAMYFCASSDSSSGANVLTFGAGSRLTVL.

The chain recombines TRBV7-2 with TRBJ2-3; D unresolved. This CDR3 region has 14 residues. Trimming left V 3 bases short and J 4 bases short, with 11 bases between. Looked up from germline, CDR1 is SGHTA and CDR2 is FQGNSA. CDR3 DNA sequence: TGTGCCAGCAGCTTCAGCCTAGGGCCAGATACGCAGTATTTT. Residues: CASSFSLGPDTQYF.